This TCR beta chain is drawn from a study of regulatory T cells in long-lasting Graves disease. Study-level information: Patients newly diagnosed with Graves' had been on antithyroid drugs for under 3 months.

Per germline, CDR1 MGHDK and CDR2 SYGVNS. The ends were cut back, 1 base at V and 5 bases at J, with 8 bases in the middle. CDR3 length equals 13 residues. Specified time point: newly diagnosed GD, antithyroid drugs for less than 3 months. TCR sequences were obtained from RNA taken from PBMCs. Staff drew about 10 milliliters of peripheral blood into EDTA tubes. Arm-PCR of CDR3 regions and iRepertoire HTBI primers were the basis on which TCR beta libraries were built. One entry per CDR3 protein, called by TCRdb with MiXCR from the multiplex PCR reads. The repertoire holds approximately 400,000 distinct CDR3 sequences, with about 16% as singletons. Study outcomes and limitations: Patients with persistent disease showed a bias toward TRBV28, TRBJ1-2 and TRBJ2-5. Newly diagnosed patients shared 850 to 1,000 public clonotypes; persistent patients shared about 2,500.

This clonotype was picked up a small number of times. The antigen remains unidentified. This sample was also put to use in a study of T cells in Graves' hyperthyroidism and ophthalmopathy.

The sequences come from peripheral blood mononuclear cells (PBMCs), collected at new diagnosis, from a patient treated with antithyroid drugs. The receptor was isolated from a woman between 25 and 40 years old with Graves disease. The V call is TRBV25-1, the J call TRBJ1-2; D ambiguous. The CDR3 loop is CASSESGGYGYTF. For the CDR3, the DNA is TGTGCCAGCAGTGAATCTGGCGGTTATGGCTACACCTTC.